The entry below gives a single TCR beta chain sequence along with its context. This entry comes from a study of blood T cell repertoires in COVID-19. On the study more broadly: Sites in the United States, Italy and Spain provided acute and convalescent COVID-19 samples. T cells, B-cell-depleted T cells, or PBMCs supplied cDNA or gDNA.

CDR1 is KGHSH, CDR2 LQKENI, per germline. This CDR3 is 16 amino acids long. The V and J ends lost 3 bases and 2 bases respectively, with 14 bases between them. As originally analysed: Reference gene primer amplification in the assay estimated nucleated cell counts. The data were produced by immunoSEQ multiplex PCR, yet TCRdb's version contains in-frame clones alone and is incomplete. V and J calls and clone size are given by that table; D and trimming were obtained from the DNA. The top ten hold approximately 6.5% of the sample, which has 130,000 to 150,000 clones, roughly 80% seen once. This TCR came from a human donor in a cohort sampled during active COVID-19. This rearrangement joins TRBV18 to TRBJ1-5; the D gene is possibly TRBD1 (6 bases). Sequencing used peripheral blood. The CDR3 loop reads CASSPRQEVGNQPQHF. The DNA for the CDR3 is TGTGCCAGCTCACCGAGACAGGAGGTTGGCAATCAGCCCCAGCATTTT. Combining the CDR3 with reference TRBV18 and TRBJ1-5 gives the whole variable domain NAGVMQNPRHLVRRRGQEARLRCSPMKGHSHVYWYRQLPEEGLKFMVYLQKENIIDESGMPKERFSAEFPKEGPSILRIQQVVRGDSAAYFCASSPRQEVGNQPQHFGDGTRLSIL.